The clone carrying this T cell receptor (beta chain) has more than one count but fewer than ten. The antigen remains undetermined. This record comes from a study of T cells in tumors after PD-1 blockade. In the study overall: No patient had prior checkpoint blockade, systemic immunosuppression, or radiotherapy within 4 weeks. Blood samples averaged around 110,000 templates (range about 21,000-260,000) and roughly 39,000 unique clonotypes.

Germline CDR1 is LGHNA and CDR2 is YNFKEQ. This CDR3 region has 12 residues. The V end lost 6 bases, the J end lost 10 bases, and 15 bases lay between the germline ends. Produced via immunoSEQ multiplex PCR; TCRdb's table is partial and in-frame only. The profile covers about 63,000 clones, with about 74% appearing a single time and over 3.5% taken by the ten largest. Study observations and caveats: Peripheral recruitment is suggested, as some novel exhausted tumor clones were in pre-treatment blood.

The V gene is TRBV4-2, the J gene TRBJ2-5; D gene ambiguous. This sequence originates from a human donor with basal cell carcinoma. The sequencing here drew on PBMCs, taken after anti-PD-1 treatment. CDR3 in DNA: TGTGCCAGCAGGCTCTTGCGTTTTGACCAGTACTTC. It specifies CASRLLRFDQYF.